The 23 T cell receptor beta chains below were found in one sample sequenced in a study of cytomegalovirus exposure and HLA in healthy donors. PCR amplification relied on 60 Vbeta primers (plus 13 Jbeta primers). Assay: immunoSEQ multiplex PCR; the TCRdb copy retains only in-frame clones and omits some. In the table there are around 130,000 clones, roughly 75% of which are singletons. Sequencing input: PBMCs. Receptors originate from a man aged 30 to 39 in good health and CMV-seronegative.

The chain combines TRBV28 with TRBJ1-2; TRBD1 is a possible D gene (5 bases). The germline gives CDR1 MDHEN, CDR2 SYDVKM. The CDR3 sequence is 14 residues long. Trimming removed 4 bases from V and 4 bases from J, with 13 bases in between. CDR3 residues: CASSSGALGYGYTF. In nucleotides, the CDR3 is TGTGCCAGCAGTTCTGGGGCCCTGGGCTATGGCTACACCTTC.

In this sample, this clone turned up a few times. The chain has TRBV18 and TRBJ1-1; perhaps TRBD1 as D (5 bases). V was trimmed by 4 bases and J by 8 bases, leaving 11 bases between them. The V gene's germline CDR1 is KGHSH and CDR2 LQKENI. The length of the CDR3 is 12 residues. As DNA, the CDR3 is TGTGCCAGCTCACTCCAGGGATCCGAAGCTTTCTTT. This translates into CASSLQGSEAFF.

The chain has TRBV12-5 and TRBJ1-1; 8 bases are a match to TRBD1. V trimming: 4 bases; J trimming: 10 bases; junction bases outside the gene matches: 8. Germline V lookup: CDR1 LGHNT, CDR2 FRNRAP. The CDR3 sequence is 13 residues long. CDR3 coding DNA: TGTGCTAGTGGTTCGCGGACAGGGAGTAGAGCTTTCTTT. This sequence encodes CASGSRTGSRAFF.

This chain links TRBV19 with TRBJ2-7; TRBD2 matches at 8 bases. The CDR3 sequence is 13 residues long. Trimming at V came to 4 bases and at J to 6 bases, leaving 5 bases not matched to a gene. The germline V gene encodes CDR1 LNHDA and CDR2 SQIVND (reference sequence). The CDR3 DNA reads as TGTGCCAGTAGTACCGGGAGGGGCGGCGAGCAGTACTTC. Amino acids: CASSTGRGGEQYF.

The rearrangement joins TRBV5-6 to TRBJ1-2, with 7 bases that match TRBD1. The ends lost 4 bases at V and 4 bases at J; junction bases unmatched: 16. The length of the CDR3 is 17 residues. CDR1 is SGHDT, CDR2 YYEEEE, per germline. Here the CDR3 reads CASSPRDSLGTGYGYTF. The CDR3 DNA reads as TGTGCCAGCAGCCCGAGGGACAGCCTCGGGACCGGCTATGGCTACACCTTC.

The CDR3 protein is CASGQAGVTGANVLTF. In DNA, the CDR3 is TGTGCCAGCGGCCAGGCAGGGGTAACTGGGGCCAACGTCCTGACTTTC. The chain combines TRBV5-4 with TRBJ2-6; tentatively, D is TRBD1 (6 bases). Germline V CDR1 and CDR2: SGHNT, YYREEE (reference sequence). Trimming pared 7 bases from V and 2 bases from J, leaving 16 bases between. The CDR3 spans 16 residues. Full variable domain (rest looked up from reference TRBV5-4 and TRBJ2-6): ETGVTQSPTHLIKTRGQQVTLRCSSQSGHNTVSWYQQALGQGPQFIFQYYREEENGRGNFPPRFSGLQFPNYSSELNVNALELDDSALYLCASGQAGVTGANVLTFGAGSRLTVL.

The genes are TRBV6-5 and TRBJ1-2, with 8 bases aligning to TRBD1. Germline CDR1 MNHEY, CDR2 SVGAGI. CDR3 length equals 15 residues. V gave up 2 bases and J gave up 2 bases; unmatched junction bases: 4. The CDR3 coding sequence is TGTGCCAGCAGTTACGCCAGGGGGCTGAACTATGGCTACACCTTC. This codes for CASSYARGLNYGYTF.

The rearrangement uses TRBV5-5 and TRBJ1-6; no clear D. V was pared by 2 bases and J by 14 bases, with 14 bases between. CDR1 is SGHKS and CDR2 is YYEKEE in the germline V gene (reference sequence). The CDR3 sequence is 13 residues long. For the CDR3, the DNA is TGTGCCAGCAGCTTCCCTCAAAGTTCGGCCCTCCACTTT. Its protein product is CASSFPQSSALHF.

J is TRBJ1-2 and V is TRBV5-6; no clear D gene. The CDR3 runs to 13 residues. V dropped 4 bases and J dropped 3 bases, with 10 bases sitting between them. Germline CDR1 reads SGHDT; CDR2 reads YYEEEE. DNA for the CDR3: TGTGCCAGCAGCCGAGGTGTCGACTATGGCTACACCTTC. This encodes CASSRGVDYGYTF.

The chain recombines TRBV4-1 with TRBJ1-2; the match to TRBD1 covers 7 bases. This CDR3 is built from 20 residues. Germline V CDR1 and CDR2: MGHRA, YSYEKL. V lost 4 bases to trimming and J lost 8 bases; unmatched junction nucleotides: 28. The CDR3 DNA sequence: TGCGCCAGCAGCCGGGGGGACAGAGGACTTCAGGGGAACCCACGACAGGGCTACACCTTC. As protein: CASSRGDRGLQGNPRQGYTF.

This clone was counted a few times. The chain is built from TRBV7-8 and TRBJ2-3, with 7 bases that match TRBD2. This CDR3 has 20 residues. The germline V gene has CDR1 SGHVS and CDR2 FQNEAQ. With V trimmed by 6 bases and J by 4 bases, 25 bases remained unmatched. The CDR3 DNA is TGTGCCAGCAGGAGAAGGACAATCCCTAGCGGTTCCCTGAGGGCAGATACGCAGTATTTT. Translation gives CASRRRTIPSGSLRADTQYF.

This chain's CDR3 is CASNIAGGTNTGELFF. The CDR3 region has the DNA TGTGCCAGCAACATAGCGGGGGGCACGAACACCGGGGAGCTGTTTTTT. V and J are TRBV28 and TRBJ2-2; 10 bases map to TRBD2. The CDR3 has 16 amino acids. J gave up 0 bases and V 7 bases, and 5 bases lay outside the gene matches. Germline CDR1 reads MDHEN; CDR2 reads SYDVKM.

With regard to this clone: Within the sample, other DNA sequences also encode this same CDR3. The CDR3 loop reads CASSQDRVGGYTF. The CDR3 bases are TGCGCCAGCAGCCAGGACAGGGTTGGTGGCTACACCTTC. The chain is built from TRBV4-3 and TRBJ1-2; 8 bases are a match to TRBD1. V was clipped by 3 bases and J by 7 bases; unmatched bases: 4. CDR3 size: 13 residues. Germline values: CDR1 LGHNA, CDR2 YSLEER.

This chain uses TRBV5-6 with TRBJ2-7; a weak D match, TRBD1 (6 bases). The V gene's germline CDR1 is SGHDT and CDR2 YYEEEE. The V gene lost 4 bases and the J gene lost 6 bases, with 20 bases spanning the gap. The CDR3 runs to 15 residues. CDR3 residues: CASSPLGQTGGEQYF. CDR3 sequence (DNA): TGTGCCAGCAGCCCGCTTGGACAGACTGGTGGCGAGCAGTACTTC.

The chain is built from TRBV5-4 and TRBJ2-7; perhaps TRBD1 as D (6 bases). This CDR3 region has 13 residues. Per the germline V gene, CDR1 is SGHNT and CDR2 is YYREEE (reference sequence). V was trimmed by 4 bases and J by 5 bases, leaving 13 bases between them. The CDR3 nucleotides are TGTGCCAGCAGCCTCAGGGGACCCAACGAGCAGTACTTC. As protein: CASSLRGPNEQYF.

V usage is TRBV7-8 and J usage is TRBJ1-4; possible D gene TRBD1, 6 bases. V was trimmed by 9 bases and J by 5 bases, leaving 19 bases between them. The length of the CDR3 is 15 residues. The germline V gene encodes CDR1 SGHVS and CDR2 FQNEAQ. In nucleotides, the CDR3 is TGTGCCAGTTCACCACCGGGACATACAAATGAAAAACTGTTTTTT. Encoded protein: CASSPPGHTNEKLFF.

The V and J genes are TRBV19 and TRBJ1-6, with TRBD1 identical over 9 bases. CDR1 LNHDA and CDR2 SQIVND come from the germline V gene (reference sequence). This CDR3 has 16 amino acids. Trimming cost V 4 bases and J 3 bases; bases outside gene matches: 4. This CDR3 is CASSNGQGSYNSPLHF. The CDR3 DNA follows: TGTGCCAGTAGTAATGGACAGGGGAGCTATAATTCACCCCTCCACTTT.

The genes are TRBV4-2 and TRBJ1-3; D ambiguous. The germline V and J ends were trimmed by 0 bases and 0 bases, with 9 bases remaining between them. This CDR3 has 16 amino acids. CDR1 is LGHNA, CDR2 YNFKEQ, per germline. The CDR3 DNA reads TGTGCCAGCAGCCAAGATCTAACGGGCTCTGGAAACACCATATATTTT. Translation gives CASSQDLTGSGNTIYF.

This rearrangement joins TRBV9 to TRBJ2-1; TRBD2 aligns across 9 bases. Per the germline V gene, CDR1 is SGDLS and CDR2 is YYNGEE. Germline trimming cut 0 bases from V and 7 bases from J; bases unmatched to any gene: 5. This CDR3 has 15 residues. The CDR3 DNA is TGTGCCAGCAGCGTAGTTAGCGGGAGTATTAATGAGCAGTTCTTC. It encodes CASSVVSGSINEQFF.

The V and J genes are TRBV11-3 and TRBJ2-5; D not resolved. V lost 0 bases to trimming and J lost 3 bases, with 5 bases between them. The germline gives CDR1 SGHNT, CDR2 YENEEA. The CDR3 consists of 13 residues. CDR3 residues: CASSLDREETQYF. DNA for the CDR3: TGTGCCAGCAGCTTAGATCGGGAAGAGACCCAGTACTTC. Based on the CDR3 plus reference TRBV11-3 and TRBJ2-5, the full variable domain is EAGVVQSPRYKIIEKKQPVAFWCNPISGHNTLYWYLQNLGQGPELLIRYENEEAVDDSQLPKDRFSAERLKGVDSTLKIQPAELGDSAVYLCASSLDREETQYFGPGTRLLVL.

The genes are TRBV4-2 and TRBJ2-3; 13 bases map to TRBD2. V trimming: 4 bases; J trimming: 6 bases; junction bases outside the gene matches: 4. CDR3 length: 15 residues. Germline V gene lookup returns CDR1 LGHNA and CDR2 YNFKEQ. CDR3 DNA sequence: TGTGCCAGCAGCCCACTAGCGGGAGGGCACGATACGCAGTATTTT. Translating gives CASSPLAGGHDTQYF.

This clone was counted only a few times. The chain employs TRBV10-2 and TRBJ2-7, with D maybe TRBD1 (6 bases). The CDR3 is 14 residues long. V was pared by 6 bases and J by 1 base, with 13 bases between. CDR1 and CDR2 from the germline V gene are WSHSY and SAAADI. The CDR3, as DNA: TGCGCCAGCAGAGACCCACAGGGATCCTACGAGCAGTACTTC. Residues: CASRDPQGSYEQYF.

The chain uses TRBV2 and TRBJ2-7; 10 bases map to TRBD1. This CDR3 comprises 15 residues. The germline V gene has CDR1 SNHLY and CDR2 FYNNEI. Trimming cost V 5 bases and J 4 bases; bases outside gene matches: 8. CDR3 sequence (DNA): TGTGCCAGCAGTCATACCGGGGACAGGGGTTACGAGCAGTACTTC. Amino acid sequence: CASSHTGDRGYEQYF.